The rows below give T cell receptor beta chains drawn from one sample of a study of T cell changes during pregnancy in multiple sclerosis. Clones were sequenced by immunoSEQ multiplex PCR, and TCRdb holds only the in-frame ones, with some missing. Counted here are tens of thousands of clones, roughly 94% occurring once; the ten biggest clones make up less than 0.9%. Material: CD4+ T cells from peripheral blood mononuclear cells, obtained in the third trimester of pregnancy. These receptor sequences come from a female donor with multiple sclerosis, enrolled in a pregnancy study. Both conserved end residues are part of each CDR3. The D gene is left open where the match is weak. Size values are once, few and many counts, or a class for expanded clones, and some rows have none.

d_call	v_call	clone_size	j_call	cdr3_aa	cdr3_nt
TRBD2	TRBV5-1	-	TRBJ2-7	CASSLGGTLAGGISYEQYF	TGCGCCAGCAGCTTGGGGGGGACACTAGCGGGAGGGATCTCCTACGAGCAGTACTTC
TRBD1	TRBV7-2	-	TRBJ2-7	CASSLAGTADYEQYF	TGTGCCAGCAGCTTAGCCGGGACAGCGGACTACGAGCAGTACTTC
-	TRBV18	-	TRBJ2-3	CASSSLQVFADTQYF	TGTGCCAGCTCGTCACTCCAAGTATTCGCAGATACGCAGTATTTT
TRBD2	TRBV11-3	once	TRBJ2-3	CASSPGVRLAQTDTQYF	TGTGCCAGCAGCCCAGGGGTGCGACTAGCGCAAACAGATACGCAGTATTTT
-	TRBV28	-	TRBJ2-7	CAVQSPTEPYEQYF	TGTGCCGTCCAGTCACCGACAGAGCCCTACGAGCAGTACTTC
-	TRBV10-3	-	TRBJ2-2	CAISANGGLGTGELFF	TGTGCCATCAGTGCCAATGGCGGCCTAGGCACCGGGGAGCTGTTTTTT
-	TRBV7-2	-	TRBJ1-1	CASSLAPGYAEAFF	TGTGCCAGCAGCTTAGCCCCGGGGTACGCTGAAGCTTTCTTT
TRBD1	TRBV5-1	-	TRBJ2-3	CASSIGQGGDTQYF	TGCGCCAGCAGCATAGGACAGGGTGGAGATACGCAGTATTTT
TRBD1	TRBV6-4	-	TRBJ1-1	CASRETGENTEAFF	TGTGCCAGCAGGGAGACAGGGGAGAACACTGAAGCTTTCTTT
TRBD1	TRBV28	-	TRBJ1-2	CASSTGDYGYTF	TGTGCCAGCAGTACAGGGGACTATGGCTACACCTTC
-	TRBV9	-	TRBJ2-7	CASSVGGAADYEQYF	TGTGCCAGCAGCGTGGGGGGGGCAGCGGACTACGAGCAGTACTTC
-	TRBV11-1	-	TRBJ2-1	CASSLNLVSDYNEQFF	TGTGCCAGCAGCTTAAATCTTGTAAGCGATTACAATGAGCAGTTCTTC
-	TRBV5-5	-	TRBJ2-7	CASSLAEGYEQYF	TGTGCCAGCAGCTTGGCTGAGGGTTACGAGCAGTACTTC
-	TRBV28	-	TRBJ2-4	CASSPQGIVAKNIQYF	TGTGCCAGCAGTCCCCAGGGGATTGTAGCCAAAAACATTCAGTACTTC
-	TRBV29-1	-	TRBJ1-3	CSVEGRSSGNTIYF	TGCAGCGTTGAGGGCAGAAGCTCTGGAAACACCATATATTTT
TRBD1	TRBV25-1	-	TRBJ1-2	CASGDRLYGYTF	TGTGCCAGCGGGGACAGGCTATATGGCTACACCTTC
-	TRBV30	-	TRBJ1-5	CAWSRYRDTNQPQHF	TGTGCCTGGAGTAGGTATCGGGACACCAATCAGCCCCAGCATTTT
TRBD1	TRBV5-5	-	TRBJ2-1	CASSPTGDVSYNEQFF	TGTGCCAGCAGCCCTACAGGGGACGTCTCCTACAATGAGCAGTTCTTC
TRBD1	TRBV7-9	-	TRBJ1-5	CASSHDRGSRSNQPQHF	TGTGCCAGCAGCCACGACAGGGGATCGCGAAGCAATCAGCCCCAGCATTTT
-	TRBV5-6	-	TRBJ2-3	CASSFPVLKSASAPDTQYF	TGTGCCAGCAGCTTCCCGGTTCTTAAGTCCGCTAGCGCCCCAGATACGCAGTATTTT
TRBD1	TRBV14	-	TRBJ2-2	CASSRGRDRGLAGELFF	TGTGCCAGCAGCCGGGGTCGGGACAGGGGGCTTGCCGGGGAGCTGTTTTTT
TRBD1	TRBV7-9	-	TRBJ1-2	CASSARGTGPYGYTF	TGTGCCAGCAGCGCTAGGGGGACAGGTCCCTATGGCTACACCTTC
-	TRBV11-3	-	TRBJ2-2	CASRRAANTGELFF	TGTGCCAGCAGGCGAGCGGCGAACACCGGGGAGCTGTTTTTT
-	TRBV7-2	-	TRBJ1-2	CASSFSTGVDGRRGYGYTF	TGTGCCAGCAGCTTCTCCACCGGGGTTGACGGACGGCGGGGCTATGGCTACACCTTC
-	TRBV5-1	-	TRBJ2-1	CASTQWGETYNEQFF	TGCGCCAGCACCCAATGGGGGGAGACCTACAATGAGCAGTTCTTC
TRBD1	TRBV5-1	-	TRBJ2-7	CASSYGTGIDEQYF	TGCGCCAGCAGCTACGGGACAGGGATCGACGAGCAGTACTTC
TRBD1	TRBV7-9	-	TRBJ2-1	CASSLGGQGANEQFF	TGTGCCAGCAGCTTAGGGGGACAGGGGGCCAATGAGCAGTTCTTC
-	TRBV11-3	-	TRBJ2-3	CASSKADNTDTQYF	TGTGCCAGCAGTAAGGCGGATAACACAGATACGCAGTATTTT
-	TRBV2	-	TRBJ1-3	CASLSDGGTIYF	TGTGCCAGCCTGTCCGACGGGGGCACCATATATTTT
-	TRBV2	-	TRBJ1-1	CASGGAGRTEAFF	TGTGCCAGCGGTGGGGCAGGGCGCACTGAAGCTTTCTTT
TRBD2	TRBV7-7	-	TRBJ2-3	CASNPLGLAGGTQYF	TGTGCTAGCAACCCCCTGGGACTAGCGGGAGGTACGCAGTATTTT
-	TRBV7-9	-	TRBJ1-1	CASSPSGFFWRNTEAFF	TGTGCCAGCAGCCCTAGCGGGTTTTTTTGGCGGAACACTGAAGCTTTCTTT